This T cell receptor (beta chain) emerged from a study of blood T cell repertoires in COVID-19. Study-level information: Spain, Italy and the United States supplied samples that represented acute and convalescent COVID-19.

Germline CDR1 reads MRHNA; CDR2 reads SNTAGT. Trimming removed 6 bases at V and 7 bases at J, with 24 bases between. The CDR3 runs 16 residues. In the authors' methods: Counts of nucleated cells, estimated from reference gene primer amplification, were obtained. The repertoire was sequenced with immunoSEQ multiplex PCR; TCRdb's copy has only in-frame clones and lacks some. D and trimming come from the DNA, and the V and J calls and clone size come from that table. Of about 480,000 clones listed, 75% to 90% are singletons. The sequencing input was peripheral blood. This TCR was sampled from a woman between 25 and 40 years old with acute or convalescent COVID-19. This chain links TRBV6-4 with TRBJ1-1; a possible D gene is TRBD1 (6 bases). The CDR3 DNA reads TGTGCCAGCAGGGATCAGGGCGCCGGGGGGCTAGGTGAAGCTTTCTTT. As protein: CASRDQGAGGLGEAFF.